The 20 T cell receptor beta chains below all came from one sample that was sequenced in a study of blood T cell repertoires in COVID-19. Only in-frame clones appear in the TCRdb table, and some are missing; sequencing was by immunoSEQ multiplex PCR. The table includes roughly 97,000 clones, 90% detected once. The sequencing sample was made of peripheral blood. The source is a man between 60 and 75 years old with acute or convalescent COVID-19.

The J gene is TRBJ2-1, the V gene TRBV9; D is perhaps TRBD1 (5 bases). Looked up from germline, CDR1 is SGDLS and CDR2 is YYNGEE. The CDR3 consists of 16 residues. V lost 0 bases, J lost 2 bases, and 12 bases lay in between. The DNA for the CDR3 is TGTGCCAGCAGCGTAGTAGAGGCAGGGACCTACAATGAGCAGTTCTTC. Translation: CASSVVEAGTYNEQFF.

The chain couples TRBV7-9 to TRBJ1-6; 8 bases fit TRBD1. Trimming at V came to 6 bases and at J to 7 bases, leaving 5 bases not matched to a gene. The CDR3 extends over 14 amino acids. CDR1 is SEHNR and CDR2 is FQNEAQ in the germline V gene (reference sequence). The CDR3: CASSPRGQNSPLHF. In DNA form, the CDR3 reads TGTGCCAGCAGTCCCAGGGGGCAAAATTCACCCCTCCACTTT.

The chain has TRBV30 and TRBJ2-3; 12 positions agree with TRBD2. Germline CDR1 is GTSNPN and CDR2 is SVGIG (reference sequence). The trim removed 2 bases at V and 3 bases at J, leaving 6 bases unmatched. The CDR3 contains 16 residues. The CDR3 region has the DNA TGTGCCTGGAGTTCTAGGCTAGCGGGGGGGACAGATACGCAGTATTTT. Its protein is CAWSSRLAGGTDTQYF.

The chain uses TRBV10-3 and TRBJ2-1; 9 bases fit TRBD2. From germline, CDR1 is ENHRY and CDR2 SYGVKD. The CDR3 loop spans 15 amino acids. V shed 6 bases, J shed 6 bases, and the junction held 9 bases outside the gene matches. The CDR3 region is CAIRREASGANEQFF. CDR3 bases: TGTGCCATCAGACGAGAGGCTAGCGGGGCCAATGAGCAGTTCTTC.

This sequence joins TRBV10-3 and TRBJ1-1, with D tentatively TRBD1 (6 bases). Germline CDR1 reads ENHRY; CDR2 reads SYGVKD. The V end lost 7 bases, the J end lost 4 bases, and 13 bases lay between the germline ends. CDR3 length: 13 residues. CDR3 sequence (DNA): TGTGCCATCAACCAACCACAGGGCACTGAAGCTTTCTTT. It specifies CAINQPQGTEAFF.

The chain carries TRBV7-2 and TRBJ2-5, with TRBD2 identical over 9 bases. Germline V gene data show CDR1 as SGHTA and CDR2 as FQGNSA. The CDR3 has 16 residues. Germline trimming cut 3 bases from V and 5 bases from J; bases unmatched to any gene: 10. The CDR3 bases are TGTGCCAGCAGCTTTTTGGCGGGGGGGGTACCGGAGACCCAGTACTTC. Translating it yields CASSFLAGGVPETQYF.

This chain uses TRBV19 with TRBJ1-1; D not certain. This CDR3 is built from 13 residues. Germline V lookup: CDR1 LNHDA, CDR2 SQIVND (reference sequence). V was shortened by 8 bases and J by 0 bases, with 10 bases between the two germline ends. The CDR3 DNA follows: TGTGCCAGTCGAGTCGGTTTGAACACTGAAGCTTTCTTT. It is translated as CASRVGLNTEAFF.

This clone was recorded only once. The chain couples TRBV6-5 to TRBJ1-2; 10 positions match TRBD1. Germline-derived CDR1 and CDR2 are MNHEY and SVGAGI. CDR3 length: 13 amino acids. Trimming took 8 bases from V and 5 from J; bases not matched to a gene: 5. CDR3 coding DNA: TGTGCCAGCGCCCTGGACAGGGGGTATGGCTACACCTTC. The encoded protein is CASALDRGYGYTF.

The rearrangement joins TRBV2 to TRBJ1-1; unclear D gene. V dropped 8 bases and J dropped 8 bases, with 21 bases sitting between them. CDR3 length: 14 residues. Germline V gene sequence: CDR1 SNHLY, CDR2 FYNNEI. CDR3 DNA: TGTGCCAGCGCCGTTGTACGGGTGGCTGGCGAAGCTTTCTTT. This gives the protein CASAVVRVAGEAFF.

This clone is a singleton in its sample. The chain has TRBV3-1 (or the pseudogene TRBV3-2) and TRBJ1-6; perhaps TRBD1 as D (5 bases). V dropped 0 bases and J dropped 8 bases, with 11 bases sitting between them. This CDR3 contains 15 residues. Germline V gene lookup returns CDR1 LGHDT and CDR2 YNNKEL (reference sequence). CDR3 loop: CASSQDRVGHSPLHF. As DNA, the CDR3 is TGTGCCAGCAGCCAAGACAGGGTGGGTCATTCACCCCTCCACTTT.

V usage is TRBV30 and J usage is TRBJ1-6, with no clear D. V was trimmed by 0 bases and J by 7 bases, leaving 16 bases between them. This CDR3 has 16 amino acids. Germline V gene data show CDR1 as GTSNPN and CDR2 as SVGIG (reference sequence). CDR3 sequence (DNA): TGTGCCTGGAGTGTCCCTCGTGTTGTACTGAATTCACCCCTCCACTTT. It yields the protein CAWSVPRVVLNSPLHF.

V gene TRBV7-2 combines with J gene TRBJ1-2, with D possibly matching TRBD1 (6 bases). This CDR3 is 18 amino acids long. Trimming left V 1 base short and J 4 bases short, with 22 bases between. Per the germline V gene, CDR1 is SGHTA and CDR2 is FQGNSA. DNA of the CDR3: TGTGCCAGCAGCTTAGATCGGCCTACAGGGTTTTCGGGCTATGGCTACACCTTC. It is translated as CASSLDRPTGFSGYGYTF.

The CDR3 protein is CASSEEQEFYNEQFF. Here the CDR3 DNA reads TGTGCCAGCAGTGAAGAGCAGGAATTCTACAATGAGCAGTTCTTC. This chain connects TRBV2 to TRBJ2-1, with unresolved D. CDR3 length: 15 amino acids. Trimming took off 1 base at V and 3 bases at J, with 10 bases between the two ends. CDR1 and CDR2 from the germline V gene are SNHLY and FYNNEI. Full variable domain (outside the CDR3, taken from reference TRBV2 and TRBJ2-1): EPEVTQTPSHQVTQMGQEVILRCVPISNHLYFYWYRQILGQKVEFLVSFYNNEISEKSEIFDDQFSVERPDGSNFTLKIRSTKLEDSAMYFCASSEEQEFYNEQFFGPGTRLTVL.

The rearrangement links TRBV12-5 to TRBJ1-1; TRBD1 aligns across 7 bases. The CDR3 extends over 14 amino acids. CDR1 and CDR2 from the germline V gene are LGHNT and FRNRAP. J lost 6 bases, V lost 6 bases, and 10 bases had no gene match. The CDR3 reads CASGIGQAGAEAFF. Here the CDR3 DNA reads TGTGCTAGTGGAATTGGACAGGCTGGGGCTGAAGCTTTCTTT.

This clone came up once. This chain uses TRBV20-1 with TRBJ2-2; tentatively, D is TRBD2 (6 bases). Trimming took 3 bases from V and 1 from J, leaving 18 bases between them. The germline V gene encodes CDR1 DFQATT and CDR2 SNEGSKA (reference sequence). CDR3 length equals 17 residues. The CDR3 reads CSASGGGTLRNTGELFF. The CDR3 region has the DNA TGCAGTGCTAGTGGAGGCGGGACCTTACGGAACACCGGGGAGCTGTTTTTT.

The V gene is TRBV7-9, the J gene TRBJ2-1, with 8 nucleotides matching TRBD1. Germline V CDR1 and CDR2: SEHNR, FQNEAQ (reference sequence). The CDR3 covers 16 residues. V gave up 5 bases and J gave up 8 bases; unmatched junction bases: 14. CDR3 sequence reads: CASSTTIGQGYDEQFF. The CDR3, as DNA: TGTGCCAGCAGCACAACGATCGGACAGGGTTACGATGAGCAGTTCTTC.

The chain combines TRBV19 with TRBJ2-1; 8 positions match TRBD2. Germline values: CDR1 LNHDA, CDR2 SQIVND (reference sequence). This CDR3 has 15 residues. V dropped 2 bases and J dropped 5; count of bases not matched to a gene: 5. Here the CDR3 reads CASSIWGLVNNEQFF. DNA for the CDR3: TGTGCCAGTAGTATATGGGGACTAGTAAACAATGAGCAGTTCTTC.

The chain recombines TRBV7-8 with TRBJ1-1; D gene ambiguous. Germline V CDR1 and CDR2: SGHVS, FQNEAQ. This CDR3 spans 14 amino acids. Trimming removed 6 bases from V and 1 base from J, with 12 bases in between. CDR3 loop: CASSRGRENTEAFF. The CDR3 bases are TGTGCCAGCAGTCGCGGGCGGGAGAACACTGAAGCTTTCTTT.

This clone was seen just once. This chain connects TRBV30 to TRBJ2-3; TRBD1 aligns across 12 bases. After removal of 0 bases from V and 6 bases from J, the junction contained 7 bases not matched to a gene. The CDR3 has 16 residues. Germline loops: CDR1 GTSNPN, CDR2 SVGIG (reference sequence). Here the CDR3 DNA reads TGTGCCTGGAGTGTAGGGGACAGGGGGCAGTGGGATACGCAGTATTTT. Protein: CAWSVGDRGQWDTQYF.

The chain uses TRBV2 and TRBJ1-1, with 7 nucleotides matching TRBD1. This CDR3 is built from 17 residues. Per germline, CDR1 SNHLY and CDR2 FYNNEI. Germline trimming cut 7 bases from V and 0 bases from J; bases unmatched to any gene: 14. The CDR3 nucleotides are TGTGCCAGCACCTTAATCCGGACAGGAGGCATGAACACTGAAGCTTTCTTT. Protein product: CASTLIRTGGMNTEAFF.